The entry that follows covers one TCR beta chain sequence. Its antigen remains unidentified. Germline and junction disagree at one end, which may indicate a read error. The record originates from a study of draining lymph node invasion in breast cancer (dated by TCRdb to 2019 to 2021). Some background on the complete study: Across breast cancer tissues, a separate targeted assay used bulk TCR-beta CDR3 sequencing to compare sorted memory regulatory T cells with memory conventional CD4 T cells. From every patient, the primary tumor plus matched non-invaded and tumor-invaded tumor-draining lymph nodes were collected, and both Treg and Tconv subsets were profiled. The separate targeted TCR sequencing covered lymph nodes from roughly five patients, with primary tumors sequenced for three of those patients. Study-wide conclusions, independent of this receptor: Whether Treg conversion occurred in a given organ or whether converted Tregs recirculated between nodes and tumor could not be resolved from the data. Some clones from the top 100 tumor clones were found in both invaded and non-invaded nodes, which suggests recirculation between the tumor and the draining nodes. The tumor top-100 clone tracking analysis could be carried out in only a couple of patients. In the targeted TCR-seq data, Tregs appeared to be more clonally expanded than Tconvs in all tissues, and lower diversity was found for both subsets in tumor than in lymph nodes. TCRs shared between Treg and Tconv subsets were regarded as suggestive, but not proof, of a common clonal origin. Roughly 13-25% of Treg TCRs were shared with Tconvs per tissue, interpreted as suggesting peripheral Treg induction.

The CDR3 has 15 amino acids, counting the end cysteine and phenylalanine. The sequence is cut down to CDR3 DNA, 45 bases in frame from base 1. Based on the germline V gene (reference sequence), the CDR1 and CDR2 sequences are SGHKS and YYEKEE. Libraries came from bulk RNA-seq. For sequencing, an Illumina HiSeq 2500 was employed. The authors' pipeline ran thus. For the separate targeted TCR-seq dataset, CDR3 sequences were extracted and quantified from raw reads using MiXCR version 2.1.5 with default parameters. In the separate targeted TCR-seq dataset, TCR-beta clones were defined by the combination of V gene, J gene and CDR3 sequence. The separate targeted TCR-seq dataset was filtered by first dropping clones with fewer than three counts and then keeping only the 90% most strongly expressed clones in each sample. The separate targeted TCR-seq dataset calculated Treg-Tconv overlap for each tissue as the number of shared clones divided by the total number of Treg clones, multiplied by 100. The public reads were reanalyzed by TCRdb: fastp trimming at Q25, MiXCR alignment, in-frame beta chains only. Each entry is one CDR3 protein sequence, shown with its most common DNA and genes. The V and J calls shown here were made by TCRdb, not taken from the authors' results. The sample records roughly 350 distinct CDR3 sequences, roughly 21% of which are singletons. The ten largest account for 28% of the sample.

Memory regulatory T cells were sorted as CD4+ CD45RA- CD25high cells. Before staining and sorting, T cells were pre-enriched using a Miltenyi Pan T Cell isolation kit. Immunohistochemistry for estrogen receptor, progesterone receptor, HER2 and Ki-67 was used to characterize the primary tumors. Within a few hours after surgery, fresh surgical tissue was processed by cutting the tissue into small fragments. Tissue fragments were enzymatically digested with Liberase TL plus DNase for about 22 minutes and were then filtered through a 40-micrometer strainer. After DAPI live/dead staining, cells were sorted on a BD FACS Aria II at roughly 96-99% purity. Sorted cells were lysed in TCL buffer, and RNA was purified with a Norgen Single Cell RNA purification kit including DNase treatment.

The sample taken for sequencing was sorted memory Tregs from the tumor. Reading the label with the study, this specimen's cell subset or site is: CD45RA-negative sorted CD4+ T cells (memory Tconv or effector/memory Treg). The receptor's source is a female donor with luminal breast cancer. The sequence joins TRBV5-5 to TRBJ1-5, with the D gene too uncertain to name. The CDR3 region reads CASSLVGSGNHPQHF. The sequenced DNA is TGTGCCAGCAGCTTGGTGGGGAGTGGCAATCACCCCCAGCATTTT.